The entry below describes one T cell receptor beta chain. These data are taken from a study of blood T cell repertoires in COVID-19. About the study: PBMCs, B-cell-depleted T cells, or T cells were the source of the cDNA or gDNA that made up the material.

Some clones are missing from TCRdb's copy, which holds only in-frame ones; the method was immunoSEQ multiplex PCR. Of around 120,000 clones in the sample, 90% were seen once. Sequenced: peripheral blood. The receptor was isolated from a woman aged 55 to 70 with COVID-19, enrolled during active disease.

CDR3 DNA: TGTGCCAGCAGTGCGGTAGCGGGGGGGCGCTACAATGAGCAGTTCTTC. This encodes CASSAVAGGRYNEQFF. The V and J genes are TRBV6-1 and TRBJ2-1, with TRBD2 identical over 11 bases. Germline CDR1 and CDR2: MNHNS and SASEGT. Germline trimming cut 4 bases from V and 3 bases from J; bases unmatched to any gene: 5. This CDR3 spans 16 amino acids.